The 19 T cell receptor beta chains below were found in one sample sequenced in a study of blood T cell repertoires in COVID-19. Libraries were prepared by immunoSEQ multiplex PCR; TCRdb keeps only in-frame clonotypes and omits some of them. The sample contains approximately 91,000 clones, 76% of which appear only once. What was sequenced was peripheral blood. Every receptor here comes from a man aged 65 to 79 with acute or convalescent COVID-19.

This chain uses TRBV9 with TRBJ2-3, with TRBD1 matching 10 bases. With V trimmed by 5 bases and J by 6 bases, 12 bases remained unmatched. CDR1 is SGDLS, CDR2 YYNGEE, per germline. The CDR3 spans 16 residues. For the CDR3, the DNA is TGTGCCAGCAGTGAGCGGGGCGGACAGGGGGGCGATACGCAGTATTTT. Its translation: CASSERGGQGGDTQYF.

The chain is built from TRBV24-1 and TRBJ1-5, with D uncertain. Germline CDR1 is KGHDR and CDR2 is SFDVKD. With 5 bases removed from V and 0 bases from J, the gap between germline ends came to 7 bases. This CDR3 comprises 14 residues. CDR3 nucleotides: TGTGCCACCAGTGGAGCTATTAGCAATCAGCCCCAGCATTTT. As protein: CATSGAISNQPQHF.

The chain links TRBV4-1 to TRBJ1-5; D may be TRBD1 (5 bases). V was clipped by 0 bases and J by 5 bases, with 14 bases between them. The CDR3 extends over 16 amino acids. Germline lookup yields CDR1 MGHRA and CDR2 YSYEKL. This CDR3 is CASSQDIPGRDQPQHF. CDR3 DNA: TGCGCCAGCAGCCAAGATATCCCAGGGAGGGATCAGCCCCAGCATTTT.

This clone was seen a handful of times. The rearrangement joins TRBV7-9 to TRBJ1-1, with a weak D call TRBD1 (5 bases). Per the germline V gene, CDR1 is SEHNR and CDR2 is FQNEAQ (reference sequence). The CDR3 totals 13 residues. V lost 7 bases, J lost 3 bases, and 12 bases lay in between. The CDR3 sequence is CASTDPGDTEAFF. The CDR3 bases are TGTGCCAGCACAGACCCGGGGGACACTGAAGCTTTCTTT.

CDR3 in DNA: TGTGCCAGCAGTTACGGTCAGTATAATCAGCCCCAGCATTTT. It codes for CASSYGQYNQPQHF. This rearrangement joins TRBV6-2 or TRBV6-3 to TRBJ1-5; D ambiguous. The V gene lost 2 bases and the J gene lost 4 bases, with 9 bases spanning the gap. Per germline, CDR1 MNHEY and CDR2 SVGEGT. The length of the CDR3 is 14 residues.

This clone was seen only a few times. The gene calls are TRBV7-7 and TRBJ2-6, with D perhaps TRBD1 (5 bases). Germline CDR1 reads SSHAT; CDR2 reads FNYEAQ (reference sequence). The CDR3 has 18 residues. The V end lost 5 bases, the J end lost 5 bases, and 22 bases lay between the germline ends. CDR3 loop: CASSARASATSRANVLTF. The DNA for the CDR3 is TGTGCCAGCAGCGCCAGGGCAAGTGCCACAAGTCGGGCCAACGTCCTGACTTTC.

The chain uses TRBV24-1 and TRBJ1-2; 7 bases map to TRBD1. The ends lost 7 bases at V and 0 bases at J; junction bases unmatched: 4. Germline lookup yields CDR1 KGHDR and CDR2 SFDVKD. The length of the CDR3 is 14 residues. The CDR3 is CATRRGTANYGYTF. CDR3 in DNA: TGTGCCACCAGAAGAGGGACAGCTAACTATGGCTACACCTTC.

The rearrangement uses TRBV7-8 and TRBJ1-1; a weak D match, TRBD1 (5 bases). CDR3 length: 16 residues. Trimming pared 1 base from V and 5 bases from J, leaving 17 bases between. Germline lookup yields CDR1 SGHVS and CDR2 FQNEAQ. CDR3 amino acids: CASSLVAWGVVTEAFF. The DNA of the CDR3 is TGTGCCAGCAGCTTAGTTGCATGGGGGGTAGTTACTGAAGCTTTCTTT.

Remarks on this clone: Germline and junction disagree at one end, which may indicate a read error. This sequence joins TRBV19 and TRBJ1-1; 7 positions agree with TRBD1. From germline, CDR1 is LNHDA and CDR2 SQIVND (reference sequence). There are 14 residues in the CDR3. CDR3 nucleotides: TGTGCCAGTAGAATAGACAGGGTGAACACTGAAGCTTTCTTT. As protein: CASRIDRVNTEAFF.

The count of this clone is one. The J gene is TRBJ1-5, the V gene TRBV6-5; no reliable D call. Trimming cost V 8 bases and J 6 bases, with 8 bases left between them. Per germline, CDR1 MNHEY and CDR2 SVGAGI. The CDR3 is 11 amino acids. The CDR3 region is CASGHLQPQHF. The CDR3 coding sequence is TGTGCCAGCGGCCATCTTCAGCCCCAGCATTTT.

The chain carries TRBV7-6 and TRBJ2-3; TRBD1 aligns across 10 bases. Germline-derived CDR1 and CDR2 are SGHVS and FNYEAQ. This CDR3 has 15 amino acids. The V and J ends lost 4 bases and 6 bases, in that order; junction bases with no gene match: 7. CDR3 loop: CASSSGTGVPDTQYF. In DNA, the CDR3 is TGTGCCAGCAGCTCCGGGACAGGGGTACCGGATACGCAGTATTTT.

This chain connects TRBV27 to TRBJ2-5; 7 nucleotides line up with TRBD1. Germline-derived CDR1 and CDR2 are MNHEY and SMNVEV (reference sequence). Trimming at V came to 4 bases and at J to 3 bases, leaving 8 bases not matched to a gene. There are 15 residues in the CDR3. Here the CDR3 reads CASSSLWTGEETQYF. CDR3 nucleotide sequence: TGTGCCAGCAGTTCACTCTGGACAGGAGAAGAGACCCAGTACTTC.

V and J are TRBV29-1 and TRBJ1-1, with TRBD1 matching 7 bases. Germline assignment: CDR1 SQVTM and CDR2 ANQGSEA. The CDR3 extends over 12 amino acids. Here the CDR3 DNA reads TGCGGTCATCAGGGGGGGAACACTGAAGCTTTCTTT. Its translation is CGHQGGNTEAFF.

This clone has just a few counts. V usage is TRBV7-9 and J usage is TRBJ2-1; the D gene is possibly TRBD1 (6 bases). With 5 bases removed from V and 2 bases from J, the gap between germline ends came to 16 bases. In germline, CDR1 is SEHNR, CDR2 FQNEAQ (reference sequence). The CDR3 loop spans 16 amino acids. The DNA of the CDR3 is TGTGCCAGCAGCCCTTACGAGGGGGATGCCTACAATGAGCAGTTCTTC. Translated, it gives CASSPYEGDAYNEQFF.

This clone was observed many times. The V gene is TRBV15, the J gene TRBJ2-5, with D possibly being TRBD1 (6 bases). The germline CDR1 and CDR2 sequences are LNHNV and YYDKDF (reference sequence). This CDR3 contains 16 residues. Trimming removed 4 bases from V and 5 bases from J, with 20 bases in between. The chain's CDR3 is CATSTPRAVQGETQYF. CDR3 nucleotides: TGTGCCACCAGCACCCCCAGGGCCGTCCAGGGGGAGACCCAGTACTTC.

This rearrangement joins TRBV5-1 to TRBJ2-7; 11 bases line up with TRBD1. The V gene end was trimmed by 2 bases and the J gene end by 0 bases; junction bases not matched to a gene: 4. CDR1 is SGHRS, CDR2 YFSETQ, per germline. This CDR3 has 16 residues. The CDR3 nucleotides are TGCGCCAGCAGCTTCTCCGGGACAGGGGGCTCCTACGAGCAGTACTTC. This sequence encodes CASSFSGTGGSYEQYF. Filled out from reference TRBV5-1 and TRBJ2-7, the complete variable domain reads KAGVTQTPRYLIKTRGQQVTLSCSPISGHRSVSWYQQTPGQGLQFLFEYFSETQRNKGNFPGRFSGRQFSNSRSEMNVSTLELGDSALYLCASSFSGTGGSYEQYFGPGTRLTVT.

This chain uses TRBV9 with TRBJ2-2, with 9 positions matching TRBD1. Germline-derived CDR1 and CDR2 are SGDLS and YYNGEE. Losses at the gene ends were 4 bases for V and 5 bases for J; bases not matched to a gene: 9. The CDR3 runs to 16 residues. For the CDR3, the DNA is TGTGCCAGCAGCCCACAGGGGGCGCATGGGACCGGGGAGCTGTTTTTT. Protein: CASSPQGAHGTGELFF.

V usage is TRBV5-8 and J usage is TRBJ1-5; a possible D gene is TRBD1 (6 bases). This CDR3 has 15 residues. The V end lost 2 bases, the J end lost 0 bases, and 9 bases lay between the germline ends. CDR1 is SGHTS and CDR2 is YDEGEE in the germline V gene. This CDR3 reads CASSLTGNSNQPQHF. The CDR3 DNA reads as TGTGCCAGCAGCTTAACAGGGAATAGCAATCAGCCCCAGCATTTT.

As to this clone: This sample also contains other DNA sequences that code for the same CDR3. V gene TRBV18 combines with J gene TRBJ1-1; TRBD1 matches 7 bases. This CDR3 is built from 16 residues. The V segment lost 1 base and the J segment 0 bases; nucleotides outside the gene matches: 5. CDR1 is KGHSH and CDR2 is LQKENI in the germline V gene. This CDR3 is CASSPLTGAMNTEAFF. The CDR3, as DNA: TGTGCCAGCTCACCACTCACAGGGGCTATGAACACTGAAGCTTTCTTT.